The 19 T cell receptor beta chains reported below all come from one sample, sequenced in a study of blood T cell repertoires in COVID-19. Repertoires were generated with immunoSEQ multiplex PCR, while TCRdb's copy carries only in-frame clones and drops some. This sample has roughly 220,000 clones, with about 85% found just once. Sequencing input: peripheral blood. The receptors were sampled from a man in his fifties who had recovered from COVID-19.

The CDR3 here is CASSEAGLAENTGELFF. DNA for the CDR3: TGCGCCAGCAGTGAGGCCGGACTAGCGGAGAACACCGGGGAGCTGTTTTTT. This chain uses TRBV10-2 with TRBJ2-2; 10 positions agree with TRBD2. The junction had 4 bases not matched to a gene; V was cut back by 2 bases and J by 1 base. The CDR3 extends over 17 amino acids. CDR1 is WSHSY and CDR2 is SAAADI in the germline V gene.

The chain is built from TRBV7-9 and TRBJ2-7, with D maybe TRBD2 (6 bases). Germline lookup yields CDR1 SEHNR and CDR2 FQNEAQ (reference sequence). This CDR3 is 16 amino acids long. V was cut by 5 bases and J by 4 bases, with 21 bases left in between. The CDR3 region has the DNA TGTGCCAGCAGCCCCGGAGGGCTTGGTGGCCTTTACGAGCAGTACTTC. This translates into CASSPGGLGGLYEQYF.

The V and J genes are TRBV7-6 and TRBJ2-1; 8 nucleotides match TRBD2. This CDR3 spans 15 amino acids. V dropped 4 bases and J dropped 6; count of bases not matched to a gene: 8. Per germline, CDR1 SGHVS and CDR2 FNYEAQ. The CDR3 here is CASSSRPSGGNEQFF. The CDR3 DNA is TGTGCCAGCAGCTCTCGGCCAAGCGGGGGCAATGAGCAGTTCTTC.

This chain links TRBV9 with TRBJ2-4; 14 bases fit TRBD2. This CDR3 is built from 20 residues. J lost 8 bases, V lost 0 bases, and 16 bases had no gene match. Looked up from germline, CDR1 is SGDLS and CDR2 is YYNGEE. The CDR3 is CASSVVRTSGRYITADIQYF. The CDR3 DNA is TGTGCCAGCAGCGTAGTTCGGACTAGCGGGAGGTATATAACGGCGGACATTCAGTACTTC. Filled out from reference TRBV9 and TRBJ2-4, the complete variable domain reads DSGVTQTPKHLITATGQRVTLRCSPRSGDLSVYWYQQSLDQGLQFLIQYYNGEERAKGNILERFSAQQFPDLHSELNLSSLELGDSALYFCASSVVRTSGRYITADIQYFGAGTRLSVL.

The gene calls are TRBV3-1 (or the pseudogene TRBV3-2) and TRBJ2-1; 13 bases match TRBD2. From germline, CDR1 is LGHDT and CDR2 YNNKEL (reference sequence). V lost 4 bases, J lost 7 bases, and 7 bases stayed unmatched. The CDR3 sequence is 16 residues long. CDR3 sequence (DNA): TGTGCCAGCAGCCCCACACTAGCGGGAGGGTTAAATGAGCAGTTCTTC. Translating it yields CASSPTLAGGLNEQFF.

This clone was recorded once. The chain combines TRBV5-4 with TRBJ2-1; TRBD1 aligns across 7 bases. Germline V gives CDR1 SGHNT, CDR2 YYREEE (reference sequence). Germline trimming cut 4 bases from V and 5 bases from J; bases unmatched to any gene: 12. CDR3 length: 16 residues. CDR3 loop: CASSRRKGATHNEQFF. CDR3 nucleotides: TGTGCCAGCAGCCGAAGAAAGGGGGCGACCCACAATGAGCAGTTCTTC. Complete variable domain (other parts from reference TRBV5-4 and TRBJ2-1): ETGVTQSPTHLIKTRGQQVTLRCSSQSGHNTVSWYQQALGQGPQFIFQYYREEENGRGNFPPRFSGLQFPNYSSELNVNALELDDSALYLCASSRRKGATHNEQFFGPGTRLTVL.

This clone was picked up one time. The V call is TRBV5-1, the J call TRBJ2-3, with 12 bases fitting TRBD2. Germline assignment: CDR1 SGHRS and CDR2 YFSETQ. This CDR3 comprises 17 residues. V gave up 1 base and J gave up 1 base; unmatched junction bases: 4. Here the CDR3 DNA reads TGCGCCAGCAGCTTGAGGACTAGCGGGGCCCGCACAGATACGCAGTATTTT. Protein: CASSLRTSGARTDTQYF.

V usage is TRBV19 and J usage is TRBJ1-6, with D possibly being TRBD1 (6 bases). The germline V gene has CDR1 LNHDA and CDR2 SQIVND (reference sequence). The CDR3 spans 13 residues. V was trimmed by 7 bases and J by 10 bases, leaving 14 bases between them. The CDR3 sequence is CASTGRGKSPLHF. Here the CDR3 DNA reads TGTGCCAGTACCGGGAGGGGGAAATCACCCCTCCACTTT.

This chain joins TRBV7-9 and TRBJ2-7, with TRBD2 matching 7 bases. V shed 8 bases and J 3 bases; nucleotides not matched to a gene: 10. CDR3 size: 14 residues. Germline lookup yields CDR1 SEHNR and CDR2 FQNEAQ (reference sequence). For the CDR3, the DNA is TGTGCCAGCTCCCGAACGGGAGGTAACTACGAGCAGTACTTC. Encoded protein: CASSRTGGNYEQYF.

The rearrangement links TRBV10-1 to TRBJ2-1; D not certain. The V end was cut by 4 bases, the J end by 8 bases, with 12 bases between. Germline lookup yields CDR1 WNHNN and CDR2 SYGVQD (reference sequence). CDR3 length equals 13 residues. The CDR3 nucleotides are TGCGCCAGCAGTGTGACACCTTGGGATGAGCAGTTCTTC. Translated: CASSVTPWDEQFF.

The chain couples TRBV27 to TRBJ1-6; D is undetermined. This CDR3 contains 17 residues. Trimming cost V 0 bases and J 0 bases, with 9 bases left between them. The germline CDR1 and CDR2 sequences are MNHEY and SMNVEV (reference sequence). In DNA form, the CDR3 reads TGTGCCAGCAGTTTATCGTTGGGCAGCTCCTATAATTCACCCCTCCACTTT. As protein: CASSLSLGSSYNSPLHF.

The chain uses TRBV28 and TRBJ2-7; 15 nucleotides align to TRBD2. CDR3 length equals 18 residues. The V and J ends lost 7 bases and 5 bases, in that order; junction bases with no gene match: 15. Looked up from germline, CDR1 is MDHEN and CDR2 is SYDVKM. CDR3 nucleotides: TGTGCCAGCACCCCCGCGGGACTAGCGGGAGGTCGTCCTGACGAGCAGTACTTC. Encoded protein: CASTPAGLAGGRPDEQYF.

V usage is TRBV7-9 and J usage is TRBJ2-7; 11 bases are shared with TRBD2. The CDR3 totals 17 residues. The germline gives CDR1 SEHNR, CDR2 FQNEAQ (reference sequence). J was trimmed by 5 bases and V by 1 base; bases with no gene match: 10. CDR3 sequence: CASSLGPLAGGGNEQYF. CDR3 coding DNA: TGTGCCAGCAGCTTAGGCCCTCTAGCGGGAGGTGGGAACGAGCAGTACTTC. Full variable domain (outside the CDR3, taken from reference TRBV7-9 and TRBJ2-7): DTGVSQNPRHKITKRGQNVTFRCDPISEHNRLYWYRQTLGQGPEFLTYFQNEAQLEKSRLLSDRFSAERPKGSFSTLEIQRTEQGDSAMYLCASSLGPLAGGGNEQYFGPGTRLTVT.

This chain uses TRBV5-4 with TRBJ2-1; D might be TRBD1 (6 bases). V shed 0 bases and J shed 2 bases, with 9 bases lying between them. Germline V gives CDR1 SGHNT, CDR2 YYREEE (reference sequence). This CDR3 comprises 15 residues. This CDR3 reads CASSLDREPYNEQFF. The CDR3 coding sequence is TGTGCCAGCAGCTTGGACAGGGAGCCCTACAATGAGCAGTTCTTC.

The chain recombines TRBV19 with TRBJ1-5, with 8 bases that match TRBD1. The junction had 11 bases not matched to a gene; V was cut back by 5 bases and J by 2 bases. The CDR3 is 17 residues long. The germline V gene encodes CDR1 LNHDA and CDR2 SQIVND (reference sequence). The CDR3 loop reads CASSLIKDRVRNQPQHF. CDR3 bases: TGTGCCAGTAGTCTAATCAAGGACAGGGTGCGCAATCAGCCCCAGCATTTT.

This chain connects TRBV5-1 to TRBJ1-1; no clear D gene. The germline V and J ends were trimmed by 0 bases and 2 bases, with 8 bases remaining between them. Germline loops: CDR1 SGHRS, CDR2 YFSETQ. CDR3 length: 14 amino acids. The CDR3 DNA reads TGCGCCAGCAGCTTGGGTGACACCAACACTGAAGCTTTCTTT. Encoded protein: CASSLGDTNTEAFF.

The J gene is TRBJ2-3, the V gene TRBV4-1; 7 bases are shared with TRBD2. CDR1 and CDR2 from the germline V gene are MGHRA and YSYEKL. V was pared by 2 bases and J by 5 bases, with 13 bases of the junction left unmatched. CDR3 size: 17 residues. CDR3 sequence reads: CASSQRSTGGVGDTQYF. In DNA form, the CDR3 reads TGCGCCAGCAGCCAAAGGTCGACGGGGGGAGTGGGAGATACGCAGTATTTT.

In DNA form, the CDR3 reads TGTGCCAGTAGCCTAACGGGCGGGAGCACCTACAATGAGCAGTTCTTC. It is translated as CASSLTGGSTYNEQFF. V is TRBV19 and J is TRBJ2-1; 7 bases are a match to TRBD2. CDR3 length: 16 amino acids. Germline values: CDR1 LNHDA, CDR2 SQIVND (reference sequence). V lost 6 bases, J lost 2 bases, and 10 bases stayed unmatched.

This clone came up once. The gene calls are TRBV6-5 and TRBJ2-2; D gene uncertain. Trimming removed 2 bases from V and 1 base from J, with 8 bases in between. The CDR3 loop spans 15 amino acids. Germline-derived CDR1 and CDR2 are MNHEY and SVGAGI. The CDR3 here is CASSYRRQNTGELFF. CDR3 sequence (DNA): TGTGCCAGCAGTTACCGCCGACAGAACACCGGGGAGCTGTTTTTT.